Given below is one TCR beta chain in context. The germline gene is not matched at one end of the junction; a read error may be the cause. This entry is derived from a study of blood T cell repertoires in COVID-19. Background on the study: Acute-phase and convalescent COVID-19 samples originated in the United States, Italy and Spain. From T cells, B-cell-depleted T cells, or PBMCs came the material, which was cDNA or gDNA.

This CDR3 is built from 12 residues. CDR1 is SGHDN and CDR2 is FVKESK in the germline V gene. Source study methods: Reference gene primer amplification yielded estimated nucleated cell counts. Data came from immunoSEQ multiplex PCR; TCRdb stores just in-frame clones and leaves some out. V and J calls plus clone size are reproduced from that table; the DNA served to infer D and trimming. Found here are approximately 250,000 clones, 80% to 95% of them singletons; the top ten hold approximately 0.8%. The Seattle site enrolled patients during active infection and followed them longitudinally. The V and J genes are TRBV14 and TRBJ2-7; 7 bases are a match to TRBD1. This TCR derives from a man in his thirties or forties with COVID-19, enrolled during active disease. Sequences were obtained from peripheral blood. CDR3 DNA: TGTGCCAGCAGTAAGATTGTTGGGACAGAGGACTTC. Its protein is CASSKIVGTEDF.